A selection of T cell receptor beta chains follows, all from one sample in a study of cytomegalovirus exposure and HLA in healthy donors. Sequenced by immunoSEQ multiplex PCR; TCRdb stores in-frame clones only, minus some. The sample yields some 200,000 clones, 9.5% seen once. The sequencing input was PBMCs. Source of these receptors: a woman aged 25 to 39 in good health and CMV-seropositive. CDR3s include the opening cysteine and the closing phenylalanine or tryptophan. D genes are given only for firm matches. Not all rows give a size; the values are once, few, many and, for expanded clones, a class.

v_call: TRBV5-1; j_call: TRBJ2-3; d_call: TRBD2; clone_size: few; cdr3_length: 17; cdr3_nt: TGCGCCAGCAGCCCCCCGACTAGCGGGTCACTCGGGGATACGCAGTATTTT; cdr3_aa: CASSPPTSGSLGDTQYF
v_call: TRBV11-2; j_call: TRBJ2-7; d_call: TRBD1; clone_size: -; cdr3_length: 13; cdr3_nt: TGTGCCAGCAGCTCAGGGGGCGGGTACGAGCAGTACTTC; cdr3_aa: CASSSGGGYEQYF
v_call: TRBV14; j_call: TRBJ1-1; d_call: -; clone_size: few; cdr3_length: 13; cdr3_nt: TGTGCCAGCAGAAGGGGTCGGAGCACTGAAGCTTTCTTT; cdr3_aa: CASRRGRSTEAFF
v_call: TRBV2; j_call: TRBJ2-7; d_call: TRBD1; clone_size: few; cdr3_length: 14; cdr3_nt: TGTGCCAGCAATACACAGGGGGCGGCCTACGAGCAGTACTTC; cdr3_aa: CASNTQGAAYEQYF
v_call: TRBV14; j_call: TRBJ2-3; d_call: -; clone_size: -; cdr3_length: 14; cdr3_nt: TGTGCCAGCAGCCAGAGGACAGCCACAGATACGCAGTATTTT; cdr3_aa: CASSQRTATDTQYF
v_call: TRBV27; j_call: TRBJ2-7; d_call: TRBD2; clone_size: few; cdr3_length: 15; cdr3_nt: TGTGCCAGCAGTTTCTTAGCGGGAGCAAACTACGAGCAGTACTTC; cdr3_aa: CASSFLAGANYEQYF
v_call: TRBV11-2; j_call: TRBJ2-3; d_call: TRBD2; clone_size: -; cdr3_length: 17; cdr3_nt: TGTGCCAGCAGCTTAGATGGGCTAGCGGGGAGAACAGATACGCAGTATTTT; cdr3_aa: CASSLDGLAGRTDTQYF
v_call: TRBV25-1; j_call: TRBJ2-3; d_call: TRBD2; clone_size: few; cdr3_length: 16; cdr3_nt: TGTGCCAGCAGTGAATTCGGCGGGAGCCTCACAGATACGCAGTATTTT; cdr3_aa: CASSEFGGSLTDTQYF
v_call: TRBV19; j_call: TRBJ2-7; d_call: TRBD2; clone_size: few; cdr3_length: 16; cdr3_nt: TGTGCCAGTAGGCCCGGAGCGGGAGGGCCTACCTACGAGCAGTACTTC; cdr3_aa: CASRPGAGGPTYEQYF
v_call: TRBV5-1; j_call: TRBJ1-3; d_call: -; clone_size: -; cdr3_length: 15; cdr3_nt: TGCGCCAGCAGGCCGACTGGACTCTCTGGAAACACCATATATTTT; cdr3_aa: CASRPTGLSGNTIYF